This T cell receptor beta chain was identified during a study of blood T cell repertoires in COVID-19. Across the study: Sources were T cells, B-cell-depleted T cells, or PBMCs; the material itself was cDNA or gDNA.

Germline V gene data show CDR1 as LGHNA and CDR2 as YNFKEQ. V was cut by 0 bases and J by 6 bases, with 10 bases left in between. The CDR3 consists of 14 residues. The protocol was immunoSEQ multiplex PCR, while the TCRdb copy is restricted to in-frame clones and leaves out a portion. The sample includes over 200,000 clones, 80% to 90% of them seen just once. This chain links TRBV4-2 with TRBJ2-3; TRBD2 is a possible D gene (6 bases). The sequence was collected from an elderly man with acute or convalescent COVID-19. The material sequenced was peripheral blood. The CDR3 DNA sequence: TGTGCCAGCAGCCAAGATCGTGGAGGGGATACGCAGTATTTT. It specifies CASSQDRGGDTQYF.